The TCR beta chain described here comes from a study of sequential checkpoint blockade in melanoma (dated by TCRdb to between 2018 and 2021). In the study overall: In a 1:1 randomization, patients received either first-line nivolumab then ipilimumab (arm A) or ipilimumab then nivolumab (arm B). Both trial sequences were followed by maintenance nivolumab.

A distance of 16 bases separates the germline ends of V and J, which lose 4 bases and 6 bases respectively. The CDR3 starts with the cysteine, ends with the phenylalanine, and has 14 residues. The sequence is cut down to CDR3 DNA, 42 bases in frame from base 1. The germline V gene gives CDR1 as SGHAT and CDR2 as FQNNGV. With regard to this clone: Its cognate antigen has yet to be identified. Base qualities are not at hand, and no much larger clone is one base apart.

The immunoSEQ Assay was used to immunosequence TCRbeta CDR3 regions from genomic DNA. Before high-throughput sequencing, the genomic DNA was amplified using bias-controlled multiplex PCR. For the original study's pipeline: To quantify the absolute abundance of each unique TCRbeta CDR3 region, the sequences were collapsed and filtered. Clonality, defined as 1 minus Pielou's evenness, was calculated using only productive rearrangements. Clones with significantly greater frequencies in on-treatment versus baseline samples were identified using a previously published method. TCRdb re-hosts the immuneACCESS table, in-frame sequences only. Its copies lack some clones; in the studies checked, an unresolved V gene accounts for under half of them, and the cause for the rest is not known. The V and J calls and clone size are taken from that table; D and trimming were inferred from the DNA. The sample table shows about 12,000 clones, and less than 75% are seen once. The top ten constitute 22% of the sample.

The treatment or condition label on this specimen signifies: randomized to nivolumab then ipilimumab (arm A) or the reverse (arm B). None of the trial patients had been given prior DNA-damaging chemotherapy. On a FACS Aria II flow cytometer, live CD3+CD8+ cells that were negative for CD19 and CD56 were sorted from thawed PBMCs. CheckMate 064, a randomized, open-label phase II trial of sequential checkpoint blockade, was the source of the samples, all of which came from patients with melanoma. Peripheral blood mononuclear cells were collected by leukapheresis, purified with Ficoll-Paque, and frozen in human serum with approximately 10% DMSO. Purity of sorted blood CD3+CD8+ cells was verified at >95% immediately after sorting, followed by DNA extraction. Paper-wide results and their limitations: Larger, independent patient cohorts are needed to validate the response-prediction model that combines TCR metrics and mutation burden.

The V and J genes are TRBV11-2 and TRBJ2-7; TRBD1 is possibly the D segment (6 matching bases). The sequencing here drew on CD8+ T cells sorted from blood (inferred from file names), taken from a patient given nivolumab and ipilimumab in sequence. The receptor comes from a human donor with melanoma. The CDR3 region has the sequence CASSYTGLRGEQYF. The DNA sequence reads TGTGCCAGCAGCTATACAGGGCTTCGGGGCGAGCAGTACTTC.